The text below deals with one T cell receptor (beta chain). Its antigen is still unknown. Base-call qualities are not available, and no considerably larger clone is one nucleotide away. The CDR3 regions of human TCRbeta chains were analyzed by immunosequencing. Concerning the study's data processing: Repertoire TCRs were checked for matches against a reference library of SARS-CoV-2-specific TCRs that had been generated using the MIRA antigen-specificity platform. Breadth meant the fraction of unique TCRs that were SARS-CoV-2-associated, whereas depth meant the fraction of total T cells that were SARS-CoV-2-associated. Using the MIRA data, each spike-specific TCR was mapped to the spike region that the TCR reacts to and placed in a CD4 or CD8 class. Log10-transformed breadth and depth values were compared by one-way ANOVA with Sidak's multiple comparisons tests. TCRdb stores this immuneACCESS table with in-frame sequences only. Part of the clones is absent; in the studies checked, under half of the shortfall reflects unresolved V genes, and no reason is known for the rest. Clone size and the V and J calls come from that table; the DNA yielded D and trimming. The sample yields some 110,000 clones; around 92% were counted once. The ten largest clones take up more than 4% of the sample.

This sample was included in a study of T cell responses to AZD1222 COVID-19 vaccine (dated by TCRdb to about 2021). For context, the study as a whole: AZD1222 recipients whose second dose came at about 4 weeks and those whose second dose came at about 12 weeks were combined into one group, since spike-specific TCR depth and breadth did not differ between the two schedules. TCR sequencing covered 230 to 250 trial participants: about 210 given two doses of AZD1222 and about 26 given two doses of MenACWY control vaccine. Enrollment into the trials was organized by age into subgroups of 18-55, 56-69 and 70-plus years, and those subgroups contained roughly 150, 30 and 60 TCR-sequenced participants, respectively. The paper as a whole reports these results and caveats: Nearly half of unique spike-specific TCRs reportedly recognized epitopes outside regions mutated in the B.1.351 and B.1.1.7 variants. Vaccine-associated CD4 TCRs spanned the whole spike protein, with dominant responses in regions 160-218 and 743-854. Spike-specific TCR breadth and depth rose significantly after two AZD1222 doses compared with day 0 and with MenACWY recipients. Participants were mostly white British, with more females than males. The authors suggested clonal diversity may have been underestimated. Because no day 14 peak-response samples were available, the repertoires could be characterized only after the peak T cell response. Conclusions about previously exposed vaccinees are limited, since just 5 to 7 AZD1222 recipients were seropositive for SARS-CoV-2 at baseline. In the small 56-69-year group, the increase in depth fell short of significance, most likely because of low power.

What the time point label conveys for this sample: baseline before first vaccination. Vaccinee samples were obtained from the UK trials COV001 and COV002, which included a single-blind randomized controlled phase 2/3 trial of AZD1222 (ChAdOx1 nCoV-19) in healthy adults. Trial participant PBMC samples were collected at day 0 and day 28 after the second dose for TCRbeta chain sequencing. Sequences LNHDA (CDR1) and SQIVND (CDR2) are obtained from the germline V gene (reference sequence). Including the terminal cysteine and phenylalanine, the CDR3 comprises 12 residues. Of the read, only the CDR3 DNA is kept; its 36 bases are in frame from base 1.

The chain couples TRBV19 to TRBJ2-3; a weak D assignment points to TRBD2 (6 bases agree). The TCR sequence derives from an adult in good health. Sequenced here: peripheral blood, sampled on day 0 of AZD1222 vaccination. The CDR3 is CATSMSTDTQYF. Read as DNA, the sequence is TGTGCTACTAGCATGAGCACAGATACGCAGTATTTT.